One and the same sample provided the 10 T cell receptor beta chains below, sequenced in a study of T cell responses to AZD1222 COVID-19 vaccine. Assay used: immunoSEQ multiplex PCR; TCRdb lists only in-frame clones, some missing. The sample shows approximately 100,000 clones, 80% to 90% of them seen only once. The sequences come from peripheral blood, collected 28 days after the second AZD1222 dose. Source of these receptors: an adult who received the AZD1222 COVID-19 vaccine.

This chain uses TRBV5-1 with TRBJ2-1; perhaps TRBD1 as D (6 bases). CDR3 length: 15 amino acids. V dropped 3 bases and J dropped 0 bases, with 10 bases sitting between them. Germline CDR1 reads SGHRS; CDR2 reads YFSETQ. CDR3 in amino acids: CASSSTDSSYNEQFF. For the CDR3, the DNA is TGCGCCAGCAGCTCGACGGACAGCTCCTACAATGAGCAGTTCTTC.

V gene TRBV6-5 combines with J gene TRBJ2-2, with D tentatively TRBD2 (6 bases). Per the germline V gene, CDR1 is MNHEY and CDR2 is SVGAGI. Trimming took off 7 bases at V and 6 bases at J, with 15 bases between the two ends. The CDR3 spans 14 residues. The CDR3 coding sequence is TGTGCCAGCAACCCGACTAGAGGGGCCGGGGAGCTGTTTTTT. Translated, it gives CASNPTRGAGELFF.

The chain employs TRBV14 and TRBJ1-2; no firm D call. The CDR3 is 12 residues long. Trimming pared 4 bases from V and 9 bases from J, leaving 12 bases between. From germline, CDR1 is SGHDN and CDR2 FVKESK. The CDR3 region has the DNA TGTGCCAGCAGCCCGCGAGGTTTCAGCTACACCTTC. Protein product: CASSPRGFSYTF.

This clone was counted a few times. This chain joins TRBV27 and TRBJ2-3; D not resolved. Trimming took off 3 bases at V and 6 bases at J, with 4 bases between the two ends. The germline gives CDR1 MNHEY, CDR2 SMNVEV (reference sequence). The CDR3 consists of 11 residues. CDR3 residues: CASSLADTQYF. CDR3 DNA: TGTGCCAGCAGTTTGGCCGATACGCAGTATTTT.

CDR3 sequence: CASSLAGEKTGELFF. CDR3 coding DNA: TGCGCCAGCAGCTTGGCGGGGGAAAAGACCGGGGAGCTGTTTTTT. The V and J genes are TRBV5-1 and TRBJ2-2, with D maybe TRBD2 (6 bases). Deletions cut 0 bases from V and 5 bases from J, with 11 bases between. Germline loops: CDR1 SGHRS, CDR2 YFSETQ. The CDR3 length is 15 residues.

The V and J genes are TRBV6-1 and TRBJ2-7, with 9 bases identical to TRBD1. The CDR3 is 16 amino acids. V lost 4 bases, J lost 4 bases, and 11 bases stayed unmatched. Germline CDR1 and CDR2: MNHNS and SASEGT. For the CDR3, the DNA is TGTGCCAGCAGTGTTGGGGCGGGACAGGGAACTTACGAGCAGTACTTC. Translated: CASSVGAGQGTYEQYF.

The chain uses TRBV10-3 and TRBJ2-5, with 7 bases matching TRBD2. CDR3 size: 16 residues. Germline V lookup: CDR1 ENHRY, CDR2 SYGVKD. J lost 3 bases, V lost 6 bases, and 13 bases had no gene match. The CDR3 reads CAISSASGSQKETQYF. The CDR3, as DNA: TGTGCCATCAGCTCGGCTAGCGGTTCTCAAAAAGAGACCCAGTACTTC.

The chain employs TRBV28 and TRBJ2-2, with 8 bases fitting TRBD2. Germline values: CDR1 MDHEN, CDR2 SYDVKM. This CDR3 has 14 amino acids. V shed 5 bases and J 5 bases; nucleotides not matched to a gene: 4. CDR3 DNA: TGTGCCAGCAGTCCCGGGACTAGAACCGGGGAGCTGTTTTTT. Protein: CASSPGTRTGELFF.

The gene calls are TRBV14 and TRBJ2-1, with D unclear. This CDR3 is 15 amino acids long. In germline, CDR1 is SGHDN, CDR2 FVKESK. V shed 4 bases and J shed 6 bases, with 16 bases lying between them. In DNA, the CDR3 is TGTGCCAGCAGCCCCTTTGGGCTAGTCCCCAATGAGCAGTTCTTC. This gives the protein CASSPFGLVPNEQFF.

The chain is built from TRBV9 and TRBJ2-3; no clear D gene. CDR1 and CDR2 (germline): SGDLS, YYNGEE. The CDR3 spans 15 residues. The V gene lost 4 bases and the J gene lost 3 bases, with 15 bases spanning the gap. CDR3 loop: CASSSPVHLTDTQYF. The CDR3 nucleotides are TGTGCCAGCAGCTCCCCCGTCCACCTAACAGATACGCAGTATTTT.